A single sample is the source of the 28 T cell receptor beta chains below, sequenced in a study of cytomegalovirus exposure and HLA in healthy donors. Primers included in the PCR were 60 Vbeta and 13 Jbeta primers. Some clones are missing from TCRdb's copy, which holds only in-frame ones; the method was immunoSEQ multiplex PCR. This sample carries 100,000 to 150,000 clones, approximately 78% of them seen once, and the ten largest clones take less than 6.5%. Sequencing was performed on PBMCs. The source of these receptors is a woman aged 35 to 49 in good health and CMV-seropositive.

The V gene is TRBV5-5, the J gene TRBJ1-5; maybe TRBD1 (6 bases). Germline V gives CDR1 SGHKS, CDR2 YYEKEE (reference sequence). Trimming removed 4 bases from V and 7 bases from J, with 12 bases in between. The CDR3 spans 13 residues. The CDR3 sequence: CASSSTGSQPQHF. CDR3 coding DNA: TGTGCCAGCAGCAGTACAGGGAGCCAGCCCCAGCATTTT.

The rearrangement links TRBV28 to TRBJ1-2; 8 nucleotides match TRBD1. The CDR3 sequence is 14 residues long. Germline loops: CDR1 MDHEN, CDR2 SYDVKM. V shed 6 bases and J 3 bases; nucleotides not matched to a gene: 6. In DNA form, the CDR3 reads TGTGCCAGCAGCCGGACAGGGTTGGACTATGGCTACACCTTC. Its protein is CASSRTGLDYGYTF.

In its sample, this clone was seen a few times. The rearrangement joins TRBV11-2 to TRBJ1-2; tentative D call: TRBD1 (5 bases). Trimming cost V 5 bases and J 2 bases, with 9 bases left between them. Germline assignment: CDR1 SGHAT and CDR2 FQNNGV. The CDR3 is made up of 13 amino acids. CDR3 in amino acids: CASSPRQNYGYTF. CDR3 nucleotide sequence: TGTGCCAGCAGCCCTCGACAGAACTATGGCTACACCTTC.

The rearrangement joins TRBV19 to TRBJ1-1; TRBD1 might be the D (6 bases). The CDR3 has 15 residues. V was pared by 3 bases and J by 4 bases, with 15 bases between. Germline loops: CDR1 LNHDA, CDR2 SQIVND (reference sequence). The CDR3 nucleotides read TGTGCCAGTAGTATGCGGGGGGCCGGACCCACTGAAGCTTTCTTT. Translated, it gives CASSMRGAGPTEAFF. The entire variable domain, with the rest obtained from reference TRBV19 and TRBJ1-1, is as follows: DGGITQSPKYLFRKEGQNVTLSCEQNLNHDAMYWYRQDPGQGLRLIYYSQIVNDFQKGDIAEGYSVSREKKESFPLTVTSAQKNPTAFYLCASSMRGAGPTEAFFGQGTRLTVV.

The J gene is TRBJ1-1, the V gene TRBV4-1; 7 positions agree with TRBD1. Losses at the gene ends were 2 bases for V and 11 bases for J; bases not matched to a gene: 11. There are 14 residues in the CDR3. From germline, CDR1 is MGHRA and CDR2 YSYEKL. The CDR3 nucleotides are TGCGCCAGCAGCCAAAGGGGGCCAATGGGGTTGGCTTTCTTT. Translating gives CASSQRGPMGLAFF.

This CDR3 reads CATSTRSGSYEQYF. The DNA for the CDR3 is TGTGCCACCAGCACCCGATCGGGCTCCTACGAGCAGTACTTC. This chain connects TRBV15 to TRBJ2-7; unclear D gene. This CDR3 comprises 14 residues. Trimming removed 4 bases at V and 0 bases at J, with 10 bases between. The V gene's germline CDR1 is LNHNV and CDR2 YYDKDF (reference sequence).

The gene calls are TRBV30 and TRBJ1-1, with D maybe TRBD1 (5 bases). This CDR3 contains 13 residues. CDR1 is GTSNPN and CDR2 is SVGIG in the germline V gene (reference sequence). The ends were cut back, 4 bases at V and 4 bases at J, with 13 bases in the middle. The CDR3 region has the DNA TGTGCCTGGAATGGGGCCCGGGCCACTGAAGCTTTCTTT. Translating it yields CAWNGARATEAFF. Variable domain in full (rest from reference TRBV30 and TRBJ1-1): SQTIHQWPATLVQPVGSPLSLECTVEGTSNPNLYWYRQAAGRGLQLLFYSVGIGQISSEVPQNLSASRPQDRQFILSSKKLLLSDSGFYLCAWNGARATEAFFGQGTRLTVV.

The V call is TRBV6-5, the J call TRBJ2-7, with D possibly TRBD2 on 6 matching bases. The V and J ends lost 2 bases and 4 bases respectively, with 12 bases between them. This CDR3 comprises 14 residues. Germline-derived CDR1 and CDR2 are MNHEY and SVGAGI. The CDR3, as DNA: TGTGCCAGCAGTTACGGGCGGGATGGTTACGAGCAGTACTTC. It yields the protein CASSYGRDGYEQYF.

This clone appeared a single time. This rearrangement joins TRBV27 to TRBJ2-7, with 7 nucleotides matching TRBD2. The CDR3 is made up of 13 amino acids. After removal of 6 bases from V and 3 bases from J, the junction contained 5 bases not matched to a gene. Germline V gene lookup returns CDR1 MNHEY and CDR2 SMNVEV (reference sequence). The CDR3 protein is CASSLAEDYEQYF. CDR3 nucleotide sequence: TGTGCCAGCAGCCTAGCGGAGGACTACGAGCAGTACTTC.

The chain links TRBV4-2 to TRBJ1-1; TRBD1 matches at 7 bases. With V trimmed by 1 base and J by 4 bases, 6 bases remained unmatched. Germline values: CDR1 LGHNA, CDR2 YNFKEQ. The CDR3 has 15 residues. The CDR3 DNA reads TGTGCCAGCAGCCAAGCGGCGCAGGGGGGCACTGAAGCTTTCTTT. Its translation: CASSQAAQGGTEAFF.

Here the CDR3 DNA reads TGTGCTAGTGGTCTACGGGTCTCTGAAGCTTTCTTT. Residues: CASGLRVSEAFF. The chain joins TRBV12-5 to TRBJ1-1; no definite D call. Trimming took off 5 bases at V and 6 bases at J, with 10 bases between the two ends. The CDR3 runs to 12 residues. CDR1 is LGHNT, CDR2 FRNRAP, per germline.

This chain uses TRBV7-9 with TRBJ2-2, with D possibly matching TRBD1 (6 bases). V lost 8 bases and J lost 0, with 16 bases in between. The CDR3 has 16 amino acids. Germline CDR1 SEHNR, CDR2 FQNEAQ (reference sequence). In DNA, the CDR3 is TGTGCCAGCCGCCTTTTCAGGGGCGCGAACACCGGGGAGCTGTTTTTT. Translation: CASRLFRGANTGELFF. Drawing the rest from reference TRBV7-9 and TRBJ2-2, the complete variable domain is DTGVSQNPRHKITKRGQNVTFRCDPISEHNRLYWYRQTLGQGPEFLTYFQNEAQLEKSRLLSDRFSAERPKGSFSTLEIQRTEQGDSAMYLCASRLFRGANTGELFFGEGSRLTVL.

V gene TRBV11-2 combines with J gene TRBJ2-7; D call uncertain. V lost 0 bases and J 2 bases, leaving 8 bases between the germline ends. This CDR3 has 14 amino acids. The germline V gene has CDR1 SGHAT and CDR2 FQNNGV. The CDR3 nucleotides are TGTGCCAGCAGCTTAGATCTACGAGCCTACGAGCAGTACTTC. Translating it yields CASSLDLRAYEQYF.

The rearrangement joins TRBV27 to TRBJ2-7, with D possibly being TRBD2 (5 bases). V dropped 3 bases and J dropped 9 bases, with 12 bases sitting between them. CDR1 MNHEY and CDR2 SMNVEV come from the germline V gene (reference sequence). CDR3 size: 12 residues. Here the CDR3 DNA reads TGTGCCAGCAGTTTTAATCGGGGTAGGCAGTACTTC. Its translation: CASSFNRGRQYF.

This clone has a handful of counts. The chain uses TRBV6-1 and TRBJ2-5; no clear D. The CDR3 spans 13 residues. V was clipped by 1 base and J by 4 bases, with 7 bases between them. Germline loops: CDR1 MNHNS, CDR2 SASEGT. As DNA, the CDR3 is TGTGCCAGCAGTGAAGTGGCAAGAGAGACCCAGTACTTC. It is translated as CASSEVARETQYF.

This sequence joins TRBV4-2 and TRBJ1-2; weak D call: TRBD1 (6 bases). The CDR3 spans 14 residues. CDR1 LGHNA and CDR2 YNFKEQ come from the germline V gene. V lost 0 bases and J lost 8, with 13 bases in between. The CDR3 DNA reads as TGTGCCAGCAGCCAAGATGAACAGGGATTCGGCTACACCTTC. Translated, it gives CASSQDEQGFGYTF.

V and J are TRBV5-1 and TRBJ2-7, with D possibly TRBD1 on 5 matching bases. V lost 0 bases, J lost 4 bases, and 17 bases lay in between. The length of the CDR3 is 16 residues. Germline V lookup: CDR1 SGHRS, CDR2 YFSETQ. In DNA, the CDR3 is TGCGCCAGCAGCTTGGGGGATGGCAGGGTGGAGTACGAGCAGTACTTC. It is translated as CASSLGDGRVEYEQYF.

In its sample, this clone was seen once. The chain uses TRBV4-2 and TRBJ2-1; 7 bases agree with TRBD2. Looked up from germline, CDR1 is LGHNA and CDR2 is YNFKEQ. The J segment lost 0 bases and the V segment lost 4 bases, leaving 6 bases of the junction unmatched. CDR3 length: 16 residues. CDR3 loop: CASSRGGGSSYNEQFF. As DNA, the CDR3 is TGTGCCAGCAGCCGGGGCGGCGGGAGCTCCTACAATGAGCAGTTCTTC.

The rearrangement uses TRBV30 and TRBJ2-1; D possibly corresponds to TRBD2 (6 bases). Looked up from germline, CDR1 is GTSNPN and CDR2 is SVGIG (reference sequence). CDR3 length equals 14 residues. V shed 5 bases and J shed 5 bases, with 16 bases lying between them. The CDR3 loop is CAWLQRRVDNEQFF. Written as DNA, the CDR3 is TGTGCCTGGCTGCAGAGGAGGGTGGACAATGAGCAGTTCTTC. The whole variable domain, remainder taken from reference TRBV30 and TRBJ2-1, is SQTIHQWPATLVQPVGSPLSLECTVEGTSNPNLYWYRQAAGRGLQLLFYSVGIGQISSEVPQNLSASRPQDRQFILSSKKLLLSDSGFYLCAWLQRRVDNEQFFGPGTRLTVL.

The chain has TRBV6-5 and TRBJ2-7; 9 bases map to TRBD2. The CDR3 contains 14 residues. CDR1 and CDR2 (germline): MNHEY, SVGAGI. Unmatched junction bases numbered 6, after V lost 4 bases and J lost 5 bases. CDR3 sequence (DNA): TGTGCCAGCAGTTCCGGCACTAGCGGGCACGAGCAGTACTTC. Translating it yields CASSSGTSGHEQYF.

This rearrangement joins TRBV29-1 to TRBJ2-7; D uncertain. CDR1 and CDR2 from the germline V gene are SQVTM and ANQGSEA. Between the trimmed V and J ends, which lost 2 bases and 3 bases, there was a span of 11 bases. CDR3 length equals 13 residues. The CDR3 loop is CSVEWRGSYEQYF. CDR3 DNA sequence: TGCAGCGTTGAATGGAGAGGTAGCTACGAGCAGTACTTC.

The V call is TRBV5-1, the J call TRBJ2-5, with 7 bases aligning to TRBD1. The end of the DNA fits TRBJ2-7 better, so the J call may be wrong. The CDR3 totals 15 residues. Germline CDR1 reads SGHRS; CDR2 reads YFSETQ. As DNA, the CDR3 is TGCGCCAGCAGCCCAGGACAGGAGTATACCTACGAGCAGTACTTC. Protein product: CASSPGQEYTYEQYF.

This clone has only one observation. This CDR3 is also generated by other DNA sequences in the sample. The chain employs TRBV5-6 and TRBJ1-2, with 8 bases matching TRBD1. Germline lookup yields CDR1 SGHDT and CDR2 YYEEEE. This CDR3 region has 14 residues. The V and J ends lost 2 bases and 7 bases, in that order; junction bases with no gene match: 7. CDR3 protein: CASSLDRGRGGYTF. For the CDR3, the DNA is TGTGCCAGCAGCTTAGACAGGGGTCGGGGTGGCTACACCTTC.

The chain employs TRBV2 and TRBJ1-2; D possibly corresponds to TRBD1 (6 bases). Trimming removed 6 bases at V and 0 bases at J, with 14 bases between. From germline, CDR1 is SNHLY and CDR2 FYNNEI. The CDR3 runs to 15 residues. The CDR3 DNA follows: TGTGCCAGCAGCATATATGGACAGTCTAACTATGGCTACACCTTC. This translates into CASSIYGQSNYGYTF.

The rearrangement uses TRBV19 and TRBJ2-1; D might be TRBD1 (6 bases). This CDR3 contains 15 residues. V was trimmed by 0 bases and J by 3 bases, leaving 9 bases between them. Per germline, CDR1 LNHDA and CDR2 SQIVND (reference sequence). CDR3 bases: TGTGCCAGTAGTATAGATCGGGACAACTACAATGAGCAGTTCTTC. As protein: CASSIDRDNYNEQFF. The full variable domain, in which reference TRBV19 and TRBJ2-1 provide the parts outside the CDR3, is DGGITQSPKYLFRKEGQNVTLSCEQNLNHDAMYWYRQDPGQGLRLIYYSQIVNDFQKGDIAEGYSVSREKKESFPLTVTSAQKNPTAFYLCASSIDRDNYNEQFFGPGTRLTVL.

The V call is TRBV2, the J call TRBJ1-1; 10 nucleotides match TRBD1. The CDR3 length is 17 residues. Germline V gene lookup returns CDR1 SNHLY and CDR2 FYNNEI. J lost 3 bases, V lost 7 bases, and 14 bases had no gene match. CDR3 coding DNA: TGTGCCAGCACTGGGACAGGGGTTGAGTTGGGTGACACTGAAGCTTTCTTT. As protein: CASTGTGVELGDTEAFF.

J is TRBJ1-1 and V is TRBV2; the D gene is possibly TRBD1 (5 bases). Germline V gene lookup returns CDR1 SNHLY and CDR2 FYNNEI. CDR3 size: 14 residues. V was cut by 0 bases and J by 4 bases, with 9 bases left in between. CDR3 sequence reads: CASSEAPGRTEAFF. The CDR3 coding sequence is TGTGCCAGCAGTGAAGCGCCAGGGCGCACTGAAGCTTTCTTT.

The chain links TRBV2 to TRBJ2-5; 12 bases line up with TRBD2. This CDR3 spans 15 amino acids. Germline values: CDR1 SNHLY, CDR2 FYNNEI. V gave up 6 bases and J gave up 2 bases; unmatched junction bases: 4. CDR3 loop: CASRRLAGVQETQYF. The CDR3 coding sequence is TGTGCCAGCAGGAGACTAGCGGGGGTGCAAGAGACCCAGTACTTC. Variable domain in full (rest from reference TRBV2 and TRBJ2-5): EPEVTQTPSHQVTQMGQEVILRCVPISNHLYFYWYRQILGQKVEFLVSFYNNEISEKSEIFDDQFSVERPDGSNFTLKIRSTKLEDSAMYFCASRRLAGVQETQYFGPGTRLLVL.